This T cell receptor (beta chain) was captured in a study of Tregs in tolerant kidney transplant recipients. General observations from the study: The most relevant donor-specific Treg TCRbeta repertoire apparently came from expansion with activated donor B cells.

Assay: immunoSEQ multiplex PCR; the TCRdb copy retains only in-frame clones and omits some. The data hold over 55,000 clones, with around 80% observed a single time. Thawed PBMCs were FACS-sorted into unstimulated CD4+CD25+CD127- regulatory T cells, CD4+CD25- non-regulatory cells, CD4 and CD8 cells. A note on this clone: The antigen is unknown.

The receptor comes from a human donor in good health. Sequencing was done on a sample of CD4+ T cells from blood.

The DNA of the CDR3 is TGTGCCAGCAGCTGGCACCGGGACAGGGGAGGGCAGACCCAGTACTTC. Its translation: CASSWHRDRGGQTQYF. This sequence joins TRBV7-6 and TRBJ2-5; 10 nucleotides agree with TRBD1. The CDR3 length is 16 residues. Germline V gene lookup returns CDR1 SGHVS and CDR2 FNYEAQ. The trim removed 4 bases at V and 6 bases at J, leaving 11 bases unmatched.